This T cell receptor beta chain is from a study of blood T cell repertoires in COVID-19 (dated by TCRdb to the early 2020s). With regard to the full study: Samples from collaborators originated in the United States, Italy and Spain and spanned both the acute and convalescent phases of COVID-19. Where available, HLA class I and class II types were obtained from metadata supplied by the sample provider rather than from assay-based typing. The repertoires were released in a freely available public database intended as a resource for research on the immune response to SARS-CoV-2. A de-identified subject ID, COVID-19 status, age in years and sex were almost always included in the sample metadata. The prospective study material was composed of cDNA or gDNA derived from T cells, B-cell-depleted T cells, or PBMCs. Deeply sampled blood TCRbeta repertoires from subjects exposed to, actively infected with, or recovered from COVID-19 were included in the dataset. Samples were obtained from the ongoing ImmuneRACE study (first 160 participants) and from approximately 1,200 subjects provided by 6 global collaborators.

TCRbeta CDR3 regions were amplified from genomic DNA by means of the immunoSEQ Assay, a bias-controlled multiplex PCR. As for how the authors treated the data: Nucleated cell counts per sample were estimated from amplification of reference gene primers within the assay. To quantify the absolute abundance of each unique TCRbeta CDR3 rearrangement, sequence reads were collapsed and filtered. For each sample, productive Simpson clonality was calculated by taking the square root of Simpson's diversity index across productive rearrangements. TCRdb retrieved this table from immuneACCESS and kept in-frame rearrangements only. Not all clones are present; in checked studies, unresolved V genes account for under half, and no reason is known for the remainder. For V, J and clone size, that table is used; D and trimming come from the DNA. Across this sample there are some 400,000 clones, with roughly nine tenths seen only once. The ten top clones hold 0.95% to 1.2% of the sample.

Participants in the prospective study were enrolled through a virtual design, were aged about 18 to 100 years, and lived in 24 United States geographic areas. To assign participants to cohorts, the prospective study relied on clinical history that participants themselves reported in a screening survey and a study questionnaire. Recovered participants in ImmuneRACE Cohort 3 were defined by two consecutive negative NP/OP PCR tests, clearance by a healthcare professional, or resolution of symptoms. Each participant in the prospective study had whole blood, serum and a nasopharyngeal or oropharyngeal swab collected by mobile phlebotomists. Participants in the prospective study had the option to provide additional blood draws and questionnaires over a roughly 2-month period. Blood samples from the prospective study were shipped frozen or at room temperature prior to DNA extraction. From a lookup of the germline V gene, CDR1 and CDR2 are KGHDR and SFDVKD. From the cysteine through the phenylalanine, the CDR3 covers 13 amino acids. Just CDR3 DNA is preserved here, 39 bases in frame from base 1. V is cut back by 6 bases and J by 8 bases, with 7 bases in the junction unmatched.

Remarks on this clone: Its antigen target is currently unknown. One base away there is no much larger clone; base qualities are not given.

The paper's findings and limits, for the study overall: The amount of clinical and demographic metadata varied by source and participant and was provided uncurated.

The chain links TRBV24-1 with TRBJ1-2; 8 junctional bases match TRBD1. This TCR was sampled from a man aged 30 to 45 who had recovered from COVID-19. The sequencing input was PBMCs or T cells enriched from blood (not recorded which). CDR3 region: CATSTGQGGGYTF. In nucleotides, the sequence is TGTGCCACCAGTACTGGACAGGGAGGGGGCTACACCTTC.